The 23 T cell receptor beta chains in this list originate from one sample, sequenced in a study of blood T cell repertoires in COVID-19. Assay used: immunoSEQ multiplex PCR; TCRdb lists only in-frame clones, some missing. Seen here are about 160,000 clones, around nine tenths observed once, and the top ten hold roughly a sixth. The specimen sequenced was peripheral blood. These receptors came from a man aged 55-75 years with active or convalescent COVID-19.

The chain links TRBV18 to TRBJ1-5; perhaps TRBD1 as D (5 bases). The V gene lost 1 base and the J gene lost 0 bases, with 7 bases spanning the gap. The CDR3 runs 15 residues. CDR1 and CDR2 from the germline V gene are KGHSH and LQKENI. The CDR3 DNA sequence: TGTGCCAGCTCACCACTACAGGTTAGCAATCAGCCCCAGCATTTT. Translating it yields CASSPLQVSNQPQHF.

J is TRBJ2-1 and V is TRBV11-2; D is unclear. The CDR3 runs to 11 residues. Between the trimmed V and J ends, which lost 5 bases and 7 bases, there was a span of 6 bases. CDR1 and CDR2 from the germline V gene are SGHAT and FQNNGV. The chain's CDR3 is CASSPSNEQFF. The CDR3 nucleotides read TGTGCCAGCAGCCCCTCGAATGAGCAGTTCTTC.

As regards this clone: The sample holds other DNA sequences that translate to the same CDR3. The chain recombines TRBV5-1 with TRBJ1-2; 7 bases map to TRBD1. This CDR3 has 13 amino acids. Germline assignment: CDR1 SGHRS and CDR2 YFSETQ. V dropped 0 bases and J dropped 5; count of bases not matched to a gene: 1. In DNA, the CDR3 is TGCGCCAGCAGCTTGGGGGACAGTTATGGCTACACCTTC. This codes for CASSLGDSYGYTF.

J is TRBJ1-3 and V is TRBV5-5; 11 bases map to TRBD1. CDR1 and CDR2 (germline): SGHKS, YYEKEE (reference sequence). The CDR3 has 17 amino acids. The junction had 5 bases not matched to a gene; V was cut back by 0 bases and J by 3 bases. The CDR3 sequence: CASSLGRTGGFGNTIYF. In nucleotides, the CDR3 is TGTGCCAGCAGCTTGGGTCGGACAGGGGGCTTTGGAAACACCATATATTTT.

This clone appeared once. The rearrangement uses TRBV5-4 and TRBJ2-1; 9 bases line up with TRBD2. The CDR3 length is 15 residues. In germline, CDR1 is SGHNT, CDR2 YYREEE (reference sequence). V shed 0 bases and J 4 bases; nucleotides not matched to a gene: 2. The DNA for the CDR3 is TGTGCCAGCAGCTTGGGGACTAGCGATTACAATGAGCAGTTCTTC. This sequence encodes CASSLGTSDYNEQFF.

The chain recombines TRBV10-1 with TRBJ2-2, with TRBD2 identical over 8 bases. V trimming: 7 bases; J trimming: 3 bases; junction bases outside the gene matches: 10. Germline-derived CDR1 and CDR2 are WNHNN and SYGVQD (reference sequence). This CDR3 has 16 residues. This CDR3 reads CASTRGGSGDTGELFF. The CDR3 nucleotides read TGCGCCAGCACCAGAGGGGGTAGCGGGGACACCGGGGAGCTGTTTTTT.

The chain couples TRBV9 to TRBJ1-4; tentative D call: TRBD1 (6 bases). The CDR3 has 15 amino acids. V lost 3 bases, J lost 7 bases, and 16 bases lay in between. Germline V gene sequence: CDR1 SGDLS, CDR2 YYNGEE. The CDR3 protein is CASSARTDAGEKLFF. The CDR3 nucleotides are TGTGCCAGCAGCGCCCGGACAGATGCTGGTGAAAAACTGTTTTTT.

The V gene is TRBV18, the J gene TRBJ2-1, with D maybe TRBD2 (6 bases). CDR3 length: 17 amino acids. V was cut by 0 bases and J by 0 bases, with 12 bases left in between. Germline CDR1 is KGHSH and CDR2 is LQKENI. CDR3 nucleotides: TGTGCCAGCTCACCACCGGGGGGTTATAGCTCCTACAATGAGCAGTTCTTC. The encoded protein is CASSPPGGYSSYNEQFF.

This chain uses TRBV7-9 with TRBJ2-5; D is uncertain. V lost 3 bases, J lost 2 bases, and 7 bases lay in between. This CDR3 region has 13 residues. CDR1 is SEHNR and CDR2 is FQNEAQ in the germline V gene (reference sequence). CDR3 loop: CASSFELQETQYF. The CDR3 coding sequence is TGTGCCAGCAGCTTCGAGCTTCAAGAGACCCAGTACTTC.

The chain uses TRBV5-1 and TRBJ1-4; TRBD1 matches at 7 bases. Germline V gene lookup returns CDR1 SGHRS and CDR2 YFSETQ. Unmatched junction bases numbered 5, after V lost 4 bases and J lost 5 bases. The CDR3 totals 14 residues. CDR3 in amino acids: CASSPGTENEKLFF. In DNA form, the CDR3 reads TGCGCCAGCAGCCCCGGGACAGAGAATGAAAAACTGTTTTTT.

This clone was observed a few times. The chain is built from TRBV19 and TRBJ1-6; D is perhaps TRBD1 (6 bases). CDR3 length equals 21 residues. The V end was cut by 0 bases, the J end by 6 bases, with 27 bases between. Germline V gene lookup returns CDR1 LNHDA and CDR2 SQIVND (reference sequence). The CDR3 region has the DNA TGTGCCAGTAGTATAGATTTCAGACAGAGGGACAACCCTGGGCCTAATTCACCCCTCCACTTT. Translated, it gives CASSIDFRQRDNPGPNSPLHF.

The chain joins TRBV18 to TRBJ2-7; 7 bases line up with TRBD1. Germline V gene sequence: CDR1 KGHSH, CDR2 LQKENI. The CDR3 is 13 residues long. The V gene end was trimmed by 1 base and the J gene end by 5 bases; junction bases not matched to a gene: 2. The CDR3 reads CASSPRDRDEQYF. The CDR3 DNA reads as TGTGCCAGCTCACCACGCGACAGGGACGAGCAGTACTTC.

The chain links TRBV5-5 to TRBJ1-1, with 10 nucleotides matching TRBD1. CDR1 is SGHKS and CDR2 is YYEKEE in the germline V gene (reference sequence). The CDR3 totals 15 residues. The V gene end was trimmed by 2 bases and the J gene end by 5 bases; junction bases not matched to a gene: 6. This chain's CDR3 is CASSLSGTGVTEAFF. The CDR3 DNA sequence: TGTGCCAGCAGCTTATCCGGGACAGGGGTGACTGAAGCTTTCTTT.

This sequence joins TRBV2 and TRBJ1-5; no reliable D call. In germline, CDR1 is SNHLY, CDR2 FYNNEI. This CDR3 has 15 residues. Trimming pared 4 bases from V and 0 bases from J, leaving 10 bases between. The CDR3 protein is CASSGRTVSNQPQHF. CDR3 DNA sequence: TGTGCCAGCAGTGGTCGAACAGTTAGCAATCAGCCCCAGCATTTT.

The rearrangement joins TRBV10-3 to TRBJ2-3, with unresolved D. The length of the CDR3 is 11 residues. Germline-derived CDR1 and CDR2 are ENHRY and SYGVKD. Trimming took off 4 bases at V and 3 bases at J, with 2 bases between the two ends. The CDR3 loop is CAISATDTQYF. DNA for the CDR3: TGTGCCATCAGTGCTACAGATACGCAGTATTTT.

The CDR3 nucleotides read TGTGCCAGCAGCCAGACTCTAGGCACCCTCCACTTT. Translated, it gives CASSQTLGTLHF. This chain connects TRBV3-1 (or the pseudogene TRBV3-2) to TRBJ1-6; D unclear. Trimming left V 3 bases short and J 14 bases short, with 11 bases between. Germline V gene sequence: CDR1 LGHDT, CDR2 YNNKEL (reference sequence). This CDR3 region has 12 residues.

This chain links TRBV3-1 (or the pseudogene TRBV3-2) with TRBJ2-7; D unclear. V was pared by 0 bases and J by 2 bases, with 8 bases between. Germline values: CDR1 LGHDT, CDR2 YNNKEL (reference sequence). The CDR3 is 14 residues long. CDR3 sequence: CASSQEGATYEQYF. CDR3 nucleotide sequence: TGTGCCAGCAGCCAAGAGGGCGCAACCTACGAGCAGTACTTC.

The V and J genes are TRBV18 and TRBJ2-4; D call uncertain. The germline gives CDR1 KGHSH, CDR2 LQKENI. V lost 1 base and J 2 bases, leaving 9 bases between the germline ends. This CDR3 is built from 15 residues. CDR3 bases: TGTGCCAGCTCACCACTGGCAGGAACCAAAAACATTCAGTACTTC. It specifies CASSPLAGTKNIQYF. The full variable domain, with the rest looked up from reference TRBV18 and TRBJ2-4, is NAGVMQNPRHLVRRRGQEARLRCSPMKGHSHVYWYRQLPEEGLKFMVYLQKENIIDESGMPKERFSAEFPKEGPSILRIQQVVRGDSAAYFCASSPLAGTKNIQYFGAGTRLSVL.

V and J are TRBV21-1 and TRBJ2-3; the table names TRBD2, a call not compared with the DNA. TRBV21-1 constitutes a pseudogene. The CDR3 has 17 residues. The CDR3 here is CASSQHRLAEGTDTQYF. The CDR3 DNA follows: TGTGCCAGCAGCCAACACAGACTAGCGGAGGGGACAGATACGCAGTATTTT.

The chain has TRBV6-5 and TRBJ2-7; tentatively, D is TRBD1 (5 bases). V was trimmed by 0 bases and J by 4 bases, leaving 13 bases between them. The CDR3 is 15 residues long. The V gene's germline CDR1 is MNHEY and CDR2 SVGAGI. The CDR3 coding sequence is TGTGCCAGCAGTTACTCTCTAGGCAGGGCTTACGAGCAGTACTTC. Translating gives CASSYSLGRAYEQYF.

This clone was detected once. The rearrangement joins TRBV4-2 to TRBJ2-1; the match to TRBD1 covers 8 bases. Germline lookup yields CDR1 LGHNA and CDR2 YNFKEQ. The J segment lost 0 bases and the V segment lost 3 bases, leaving 4 bases of the junction unmatched. This CDR3 comprises 16 residues. CDR3 amino acids: CASSQRDRGSYNEQFF. The CDR3 DNA reads as TGTGCCAGCAGCCAGAGAGACAGGGGCTCCTACAATGAGCAGTTCTTC.

The chain couples TRBV21-1 to TRBJ2-1; the table's D gene call, TRBD1, was not cross checked with the DNA. TRBV21-1 is assigned pseudogene status. The CDR3 has 12 residues. CDR3 residues: CASRQGPDEQFF. CDR3 nucleotides: TGTGCCAGCAGACAGGGTCCGGATGAGCAGTTCTTC.

The chain links TRBV11-1 to TRBJ1-2; D is unresolved. V was shortened by 8 bases and J by 3 bases, with 13 bases between the two germline ends. There are 13 residues in the CDR3. Per the germline V gene, CDR1 is SGHAT and CDR2 is FQDESV (reference sequence). CDR3 sequence reads: CASGVGTDYGYTF. In DNA form, the CDR3 reads TGTGCCAGCGGCGTGGGCACGGACTATGGCTACACCTTC.